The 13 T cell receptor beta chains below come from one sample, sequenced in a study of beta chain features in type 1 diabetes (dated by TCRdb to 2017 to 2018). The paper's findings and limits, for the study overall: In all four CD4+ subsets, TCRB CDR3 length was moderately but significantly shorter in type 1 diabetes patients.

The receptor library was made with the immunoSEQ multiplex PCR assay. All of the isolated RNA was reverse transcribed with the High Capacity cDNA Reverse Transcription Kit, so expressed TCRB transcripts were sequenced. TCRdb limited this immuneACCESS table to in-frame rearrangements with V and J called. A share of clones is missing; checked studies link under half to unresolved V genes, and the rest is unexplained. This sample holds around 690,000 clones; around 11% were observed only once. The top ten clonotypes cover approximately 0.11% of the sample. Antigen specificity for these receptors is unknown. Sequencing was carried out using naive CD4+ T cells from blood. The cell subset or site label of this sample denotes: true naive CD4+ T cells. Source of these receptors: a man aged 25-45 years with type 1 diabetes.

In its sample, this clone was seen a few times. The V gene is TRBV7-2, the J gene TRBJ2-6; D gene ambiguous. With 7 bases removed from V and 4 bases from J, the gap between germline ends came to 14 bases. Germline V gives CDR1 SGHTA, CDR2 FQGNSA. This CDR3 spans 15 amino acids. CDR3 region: CASTPTLTGANVLTF. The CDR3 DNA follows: TGTGCCAGCACGCCGACACTAACCGGGGCCAACGTCCTGACTTTC.

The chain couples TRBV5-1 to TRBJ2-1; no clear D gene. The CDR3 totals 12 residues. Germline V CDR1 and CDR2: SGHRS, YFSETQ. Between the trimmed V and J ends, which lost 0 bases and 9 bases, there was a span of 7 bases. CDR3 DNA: TGCGCCAGCAGCTTGGGGGAAGTTGAGCAGTTCTTC. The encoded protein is CASSLGEVEQFF.

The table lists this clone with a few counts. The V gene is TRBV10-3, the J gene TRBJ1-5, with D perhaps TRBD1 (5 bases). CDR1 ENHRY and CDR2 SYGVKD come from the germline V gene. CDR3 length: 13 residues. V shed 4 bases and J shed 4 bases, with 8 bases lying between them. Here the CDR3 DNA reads TGTGCCATCAGTGCGGCAGGGAATCAGCCCCAGCATTTT. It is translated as CAISAAGNQPQHF.

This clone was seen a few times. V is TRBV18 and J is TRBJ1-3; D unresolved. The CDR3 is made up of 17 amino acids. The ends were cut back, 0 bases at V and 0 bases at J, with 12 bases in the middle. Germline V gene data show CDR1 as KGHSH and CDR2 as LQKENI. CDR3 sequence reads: CASSPPGPLHSGNTIYF. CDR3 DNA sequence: TGTGCCAGCTCACCACCGGGCCCCCTACACTCTGGAAACACCATATATTTT.

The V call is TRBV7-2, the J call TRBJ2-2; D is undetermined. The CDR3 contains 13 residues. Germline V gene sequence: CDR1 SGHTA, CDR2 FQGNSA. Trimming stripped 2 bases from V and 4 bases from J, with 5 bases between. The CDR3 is CASSLKFTGELFF. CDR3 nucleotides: TGTGCCAGCAGCTTAAAGTTCACCGGGGAGCTGTTTTTT.

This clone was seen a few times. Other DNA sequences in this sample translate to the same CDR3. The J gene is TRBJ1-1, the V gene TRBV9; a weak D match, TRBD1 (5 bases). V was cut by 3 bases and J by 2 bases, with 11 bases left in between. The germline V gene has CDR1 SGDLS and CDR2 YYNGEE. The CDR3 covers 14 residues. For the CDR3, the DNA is TGTGCCAGCAGCGCTGGAACAGGTAACACTGAAGCTTTCTTT. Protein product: CASSAGTGNTEAFF.

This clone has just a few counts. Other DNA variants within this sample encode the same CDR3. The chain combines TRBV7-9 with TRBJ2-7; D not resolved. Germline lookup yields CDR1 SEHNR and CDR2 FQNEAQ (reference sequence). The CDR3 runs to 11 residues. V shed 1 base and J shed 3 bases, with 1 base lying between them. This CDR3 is CASSLDYEQYF. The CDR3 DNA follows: TGTGCCAGCAGCTTAGACTACGAGCAGTACTTC.

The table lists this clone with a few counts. The CDR3 here is CASSVRTSGSEQFF. The CDR3 bases are TGTGCCAGCAGCGTCCGGACTTCCGGGAGTGAGCAGTTCTTC. This rearrangement joins TRBV9 to TRBJ2-1, with D possibly being TRBD2 (6 bases). The germline gives CDR1 SGDLS, CDR2 YYNGEE. The CDR3 has 14 amino acids. V was pared by 2 bases and J by 9 bases, with 15 bases between.

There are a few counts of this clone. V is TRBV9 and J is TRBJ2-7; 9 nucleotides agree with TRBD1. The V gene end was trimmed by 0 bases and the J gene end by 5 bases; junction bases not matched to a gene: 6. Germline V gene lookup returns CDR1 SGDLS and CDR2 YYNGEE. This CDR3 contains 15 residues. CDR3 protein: CASSVGWDRVHEQYF. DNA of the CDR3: TGTGCCAGCAGCGTAGGATGGGACAGGGTACACGAGCAGTACTTC.

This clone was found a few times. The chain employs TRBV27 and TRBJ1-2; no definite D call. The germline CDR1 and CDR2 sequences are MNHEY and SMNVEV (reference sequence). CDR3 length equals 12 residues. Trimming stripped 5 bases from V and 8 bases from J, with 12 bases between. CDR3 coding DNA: TGTGCCAGCAGTCCCCTGGGTGGAGGCTACACCTTC. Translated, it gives CASSPLGGGYTF.

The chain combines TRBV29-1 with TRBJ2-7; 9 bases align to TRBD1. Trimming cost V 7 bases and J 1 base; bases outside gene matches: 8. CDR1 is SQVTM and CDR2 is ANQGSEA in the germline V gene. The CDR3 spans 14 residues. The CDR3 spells CSALRDRDSYEQYF. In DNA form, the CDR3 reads TGCAGCGCTCTAAGGGACAGGGATTCCTACGAGCAGTACTTC.

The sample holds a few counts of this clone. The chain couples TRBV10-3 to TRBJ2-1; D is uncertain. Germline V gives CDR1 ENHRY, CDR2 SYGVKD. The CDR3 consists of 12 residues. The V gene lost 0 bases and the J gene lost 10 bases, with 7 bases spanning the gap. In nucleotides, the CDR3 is TGTGCCATCAGTGAGTCTCCAGGAGAGCAGTTCTTC. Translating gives CAISESPGEQFF.

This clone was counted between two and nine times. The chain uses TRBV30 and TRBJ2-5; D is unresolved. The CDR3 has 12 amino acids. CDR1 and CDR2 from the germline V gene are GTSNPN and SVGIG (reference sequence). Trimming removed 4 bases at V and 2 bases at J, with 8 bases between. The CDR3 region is CAWMVSQETQYF. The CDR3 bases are TGTGCCTGGATGGTTAGTCAAGAGACCCAGTACTTC.